Presented here are 3 T cell receptor beta chains from one specimen sequenced in a study of blood T cell repertoires in COVID-19. TCRdb's table, derived via immunoSEQ multiplex PCR, lists solely in-frame clones and lacks some. The data show about 200,000 clones, with roughly nine tenths seen just once and about 0.72% held by the top ten. Sequencing was carried out using peripheral blood. All receptors derive from an older woman with acute or convalescent COVID-19.

The rearrangement links TRBV4-1 to TRBJ2-3; the match to TRBD2 covers 16 bases. J was trimmed by 3 bases and V by 3 bases; bases with no gene match: 15. Looked up from germline, CDR1 is MGHRA and CDR2 is YSYEKL. This CDR3 region has 21 residues. In DNA, the CDR3 is TGCGCCAGCAGCCACCAAACCCGGCGGGGACTAGCGGGGGGGCAAACAGATACGCAGTATTTT. Translated, it gives CASSHQTRRGLAGGQTDTQYF.

V usage is TRBV3-1 (or the pseudogene TRBV3-2) and J usage is TRBJ1-1, with 8 bases aligning to TRBD1. V shed 1 base, J shed 4 bases, and the junction held 11 bases outside the gene matches. The CDR3 runs to 17 residues. Germline-derived CDR1 and CDR2 are LGHDT and YNNKEL (reference sequence). The CDR3 reads CASSQVWTGRVGTEAFF. The CDR3 DNA reads as TGTGCCAGCAGCCAAGTATGGACAGGGCGAGTGGGCACTGAAGCTTTCTTT.

The V call is TRBV21-1, the J call TRBJ2-1; no DNA check was done on the table's D call, TRBD2. TRBV21-1 represents a pseudogene. The CDR3 extends over 16 amino acids. The CDR3 DNA is TGTGCCAGCAGCAAAGATGAGACTCACTCCTACAATGAGCAGTTCTTC. It specifies CASSKDETHSYNEQFF.